This TCR beta chain is drawn from a study of T cell clones after liver transplantation. Turning to the study itself: TCRbeta sequencing after a pre-transplant mixed lymphocyte reaction identified graft-donor-reactive clones, later tracked in post-transplant blood. Blood was drawn pre-transplant, before withdrawal, and after full or failed withdrawal.

General study points: Graft donor-reactive T cells may have migrated into the graft rather than being deleted. Compared with third party-reactive sequences, donor-reactive ones declined more, independent of withdrawal success.

V was trimmed by 0 bases and J by 1 base, leaving 10 bases between them. This CDR3 has 15 amino acids. The germline CDR1 and CDR2 sequences are SGHRS and YFSETQ. On this clone itself: Its antigen is unknown.

The table came from immunoSEQ multiplex PCR; TCRdb's copy has only in-frame clones and leaves some out. The sample has roughly 50,000 clones, about 81% seen once. V is TRBV5-1 and J is TRBJ1-1, with D possibly matching TRBD1 (5 bases). This clonotype originated in a human donor who received a liver transplant. The source was CD4+ T cells from blood, collected before liver transplant. The CDR3 DNA is TGCGCCAGCAGCTTGGGGGGGTTGCGGAACACTGAAGCTTTCTTT. Translated: CASSLGGLRNTEAFF. Filled out from reference TRBV5-1 and TRBJ1-1, the complete variable domain reads KAGVTQTPRYLIKTRGQQVTLSCSPISGHRSVSWYQQTPGQGLQFLFEYFSETQRNKGNFPGRFSGRQFSNSRSEMNVSTLELGDSALYLCASSLGGLRNTEAFFGQGTRLTVV.